The present TCR beta chain was sequenced within a study of immune evolution from preneoplasia to lung adenocarcinoma. Comments on this clone: Its target is not known.

TCRdb keeps only in-frame clones here, not all; method: immunoSEQ multiplex PCR. The table lists some 2,500 clones, about 80% of them singletons, with 3% to 4% in the top ten. Study observations and caveats: Clonality was highest in normal lung, lower in later-stage lesions apparently.

This clonotype was sampled from a person aged 80 or older with lung adenocarcinoma. Sequenced sample: FFPE adjacent normal lung tissue.

CDR3 loop: CASSYGTYEQYF. Written as DNA, the CDR3 is TGTGCCAGCAGTTACGGAACCTACGAGCAGTACTTC. The chain couples TRBV6-5 to TRBJ2-7; D ambiguous. Trimming took off 2 bases at V and 2 bases at J, with 4 bases between the two ends. Germline CDR1 and CDR2: MNHEY and SVGAGI. The CDR3 has 12 residues.